This is a list of T cell receptor beta chains from one sample in a study of T cells in localized non-small cell lung cancer. The method was immunoSEQ multiplex PCR; TCRdb's version includes in-frame clones alone and lacks a portion of them. Here the sample spans 20,000 to 25,000 clones, 86% being singletons. The sequences come from peripheral blood, collected before any cancer treatment. The receptors stem from a woman aged 40-69 years with stage I lung adenocarcinoma. CDR3s include the opening cysteine and the closing phenylalanine or tryptophan. The D gene is left open where the match is weak. Not all rows give a size; the values are once, few, many and, for expanded clones, a class.

v_gene: TRBV9; abundance: NA; j_gene: TRBJ2-3; d_gene: NA; CDR3nt: TGTGCCAGCAGCGTAGCTCAGCTAGGAACAGATACGCAGTATTTT; CDR3aa: CASSVAQLGTDTQYF
v_gene: TRBV19; abundance: NA; j_gene: TRBJ2-7; d_gene: NA; CDR3nt: TGTGCCAGTAGTATAGGGGGGCCCTCCTACGAGCAGTACTTC; CDR3aa: CASSIGGPSYEQYF
v_gene: TRBV28; abundance: NA; j_gene: TRBJ2-5; d_gene: TRBD1; CDR3nt: TGTGCCAGTAAGACAGGGTCCGAAGAGACCCAGTACTTC; CDR3aa: CASKTGSEETQYF
v_gene: TRBV7-2; abundance: NA; j_gene: TRBJ1-1; d_gene: TRBD1; CDR3nt: TGTGCCAGCAGCTACTTCGGGACAGTCATGAACACTGAAGCTTTCTTT; CDR3aa: CASSYFGTVMNTEAFF
v_gene: TRBV21-1; abundance: NA; j_gene: TRBJ1-5; d_gene: NA; CDR3nt: TGTGCCAGCAGCGACGGGCGGCCAGAGAGCAATCAGCCCCAGCATTTT; CDR3aa: CASSDGRPESNQPQHF
v_gene: TRBV11-1; abundance: NA; j_gene: TRBJ1-1; d_gene: NA; CDR3nt: TGTGCCAGCAGCTTAGCGGCCGGGGGGTCGAACACTGAAGCTTTCTTT; CDR3aa: CASSLAAGGSNTEAFF
v_gene: TRBV5-5; abundance: NA; j_gene: TRBJ1-1; d_gene: NA; CDR3nt: TGTGCCAGCAGCCGGACGGTTATGAACACTGAAGCTTTCTTT; CDR3aa: CASSRTVMNTEAFF
v_gene: TRBV10-3; abundance: NA; j_gene: TRBJ2-7; d_gene: NA; CDR3nt: TGTGCCATCAGTAGAACCGCCTACGAGCAGTACTTC; CDR3aa: CAISRTAYEQYF
v_gene: TRBV2; abundance: few; j_gene: TRBJ1-4; d_gene: NA; CDR3nt: TGTGCCAGCAGTGGCGGCTATAATGAAAAACTGTTTTTT; CDR3aa: CASSGGYNEKLFF
v_gene: TRBV28; abundance: NA; j_gene: TRBJ1-1; d_gene: NA; CDR3nt: TGTGCCAGCGCCCAGGGCGACGGGGACACTGAAGCTTTCTTT; CDR3aa: CASAQGDGDTEAFF
v_gene: TRBV5-1; abundance: NA; j_gene: TRBJ1-5; d_gene: NA; CDR3nt: TGCGCCAGCAGCCCTTTTTCCAGCGATAGCAATCAGCCCCAGCATTTT; CDR3aa: CASSPFSSDSNQPQHF
v_gene: TRBV5-1; abundance: NA; j_gene: TRBJ2-5; d_gene: NA; CDR3nt: TGCGCCAGCAGCCGCATCAGGGGATTCAGGGAGACCCAGTACTTC; CDR3aa: CASSRIRGFRETQYF
v_gene: TRBV1; abundance: NA; j_gene: TRBJ2-1; d_gene: NA; CDR3nt: TGCACCAGCAGCCAAAGAAGGCGTCAGGGACACTACAATGAGCAGTTCTTC; CDR3aa: CTSSQRRRQGHYNEQFF
v_gene: TRBV5-6; abundance: NA; j_gene: TRBJ1-1; d_gene: NA; CDR3nt: TGTGCCAGCAGCTTGTTGGGAGAGGCTGAAGCTTTCTTT; CDR3aa: CASSLLGEAEAFF
v_gene: TRBV7-2; abundance: NA; j_gene: TRBJ2-7; d_gene: NA; CDR3nt: TGTGCCAGCAGCCCAAAGAGAGATTTTACCTCCTCCTACGAGCAGTACTTC; CDR3aa: CASSPKRDFTSSYEQYF
v_gene: TRBV7-2; abundance: NA; j_gene: TRBJ1-2; d_gene: NA; CDR3nt: TGTGCCAGCAGCTTAAAATCCGCCGTGCAGGGTGCCTATGGCTACACCTTC; CDR3aa: CASSLKSAVQGAYGYTF
v_gene: TRBV7-3; abundance: few; j_gene: TRBJ1-1; d_gene: NA; CDR3nt: TGTGCCAGTAAGGGGGGTCTGGGCACTGAAGCTTTCTTT; CDR3aa: CASKGGLGTEAFF
v_gene: TRBV29-1; abundance: NA; j_gene: TRBJ1-2; d_gene: NA; CDR3nt: TGCAGCGTTGGAGGGGCCGGGTCCTATGGCTACACCTTC; CDR3aa: CSVGGAGSYGYTF
v_gene: TRBV27; abundance: NA; j_gene: TRBJ2-7; d_gene: TRBD1; CDR3nt: TGTGCCAGCAGCCTAAGGACAGGGGGCTCCTACGAGCAGTACTTC; CDR3aa: CASSLRTGGSYEQYF
v_gene: TRBV7-2; abundance: NA; j_gene: TRBJ1-4; d_gene: TRBD1; CDR3nt: TGTGCCAGCAGCTTTTGGCAGGGGGAGGAAAAACTGTTTTTT; CDR3aa: CASSFWQGEEKLFF
v_gene: TRBV15; abundance: NA; j_gene: TRBJ1-5; d_gene: NA; CDR3nt: TGTGCCACCAGCAGGAGACAGCGGGCAGACAATCAGCCCCAGCATTTT; CDR3aa: CATSRRQRADNQPQHF
v_gene: TRBV28; abundance: once; j_gene: TRBJ1-2; d_gene: NA; CDR3nt: TGTGCCAGCAGTTTTTTTACTAACTATGGCTACACCTTC; CDR3aa: CASSFFTNYGYTF
v_gene: TRBV15; abundance: NA; j_gene: TRBJ2-7; d_gene: TRBD1; CDR3nt: TGTGCCACCAACCAAGGGACAGGGGGCTACGAGCAGTACTTC; CDR3aa: CATNQGTGGYEQYF
v_gene: TRBV6-5; abundance: once; j_gene: TRBJ1-1; d_gene: NA; CDR3nt: TGTGCCAGCAGCCCGGTGGTTGGGGGCGACACTGAAGCTTTCTTT; CDR3aa: CASSPVVGGDTEAFF
v_gene: TRBV7-3; abundance: NA; j_gene: TRBJ2-1; d_gene: NA; CDR3nt: TGTGCCAGCAGCCCCCGCCAGGGGGGACAGAGAAATGAGCAGTTCTTC; CDR3aa: CASSPRQGGQRNEQFF
v_gene: TRBV9; abundance: NA; j_gene: TRBJ1-3; d_gene: TRBD1; CDR3nt: TGTGCCAGCAGCGTAGAGGGGGCCTATGGAAACACCATATATTTT; CDR3aa: CASSVEGAYGNTIYF
v_gene: TRBV6-5; abundance: NA; j_gene: TRBJ1-3; d_gene: NA; CDR3nt: TGTGCCAGCGAAGGGGTCTCTGGAAACACCATATATTTT; CDR3aa: CASEGVSGNTIYF
v_gene: TRBV4-3; abundance: NA; j_gene: TRBJ1-4; d_gene: TRBD1; CDR3nt: TGCGCCAGCAGCCAAGATATGACAGGGGGAGAAAAACTGTTTTTT; CDR3aa: CASSQDMTGGEKLFF
v_gene: TRBV14; abundance: NA; j_gene: TRBJ1-2; d_gene: TRBD1; CDR3nt: TGTGCCAGCAGCCAAGATCTCGGGACAGGGAATGGCTACACCTTC; CDR3aa: CASSQDLGTGNGYTF
v_gene: TRBV19; abundance: once; j_gene: TRBJ2-2; d_gene: NA; CDR3nt: TGTGCCAGTAGTATAGAAGGACCTACCACTTCGAACACCGGGGAGCTGTTTTTT; CDR3aa: CASSIEGPTTSNTGELFF
v_gene: TRBV27; abundance: NA; j_gene: TRBJ1-2; d_gene: NA; CDR3nt: TGTGCCAGCAGTCCCCGGACAGCTTCGGCAATAGGCTACACCTTC; CDR3aa: CASSPRTASAIGYTF
v_gene: TRBV5-4; abundance: NA; j_gene: TRBJ2-1; d_gene: TRBD2; CDR3nt: TGTGCCAGCAGCTTTCCTAGCGGGAGCTCCTACAATGAGCAGTTCTTC; CDR3aa: CASSFPSGSSYNEQFF
v_gene: TRBV4-3; abundance: NA; j_gene: TRBJ2-7; d_gene: NA; CDR3nt: TGCGCCAGCAGCGCGAGAGGGGATTCAAGATCCTACGAGCAGTACTTC; CDR3aa: CASSARGDSRSYEQYF
v_gene: TRBV19; abundance: NA; j_gene: TRBJ2-6; d_gene: NA; CDR3nt: TGTGCCAGTAGTAGGTCAGGGGCCTCTGGGGCCAACGTCCTGACTTTC; CDR3aa: CASSRSGASGANVLTF
v_gene: TRBV6-5; abundance: NA; j_gene: TRBJ1-1; d_gene: NA; CDR3nt: TGTGCCAGCAGTTACTTGGGCAGAGAAAACACTGAAGCTTTCTTT; CDR3aa: CASSYLGRENTEAFF
v_gene: TRBV7-6; abundance: NA; j_gene: TRBJ1-3; d_gene: TRBD1; CDR3nt: TGTGCCAGCAGCCAGGGACAGGGCTCTGGAAACACCATATATTTT; CDR3aa: CASSQGQGSGNTIYF
v_gene: TRBV19; abundance: NA; j_gene: TRBJ1-3; d_gene: NA; CDR3nt: TGTGCCAGCGTGAGGGAGACTGGAAACACCATATATTTT; CDR3aa: CASVRETGNTIYF
v_gene: TRBV5-1; abundance: NA; j_gene: TRBJ1-1; d_gene: NA; CDR3nt: TGCGCCAGCAGCTTATCAGGAGACACTGAAGCTTTCTTT; CDR3aa: CASSLSGDTEAFF
v_gene: TRBV7-3; abundance: NA; j_gene: TRBJ1-5; d_gene: NA; CDR3nt: TGTGCCAGCAGCTGGTGTAGGGTAGGCAATCAGCCCCAGCATTTT; CDR3aa: CASSWCRVGNQPQHF
v_gene: TRBV5-1; abundance: NA; j_gene: TRBJ2-1; d_gene: TRBD1; CDR3nt: TGCGCCAGCAGCTTGGCCGGTGGGACAGGGTACAATGAGCAGTTCTTC; CDR3aa: CASSLAGGTGYNEQFF
v_gene: TRBV4-1; abundance: NA; j_gene: TRBJ1-4; d_gene: NA; CDR3nt: TGCGCCAGCAGCGATCGGCCAAGGGAGGAAAAACTGTTTTTT; CDR3aa: CASSDRPREEKLFF
v_gene: TRBV10-3; abundance: NA; j_gene: TRBJ2-7; d_gene: TRBD2; CDR3nt: TGTGCCATCAACCGGGAGGGATCCTACGAGCAGTACTTC; CDR3aa: CAINREGSYEQYF
v_gene: TRBV5-4; abundance: NA; j_gene: TRBJ1-6; d_gene: TRBD1; CDR3nt: TGTGCCAGCAGCTCGGGACAGACCTCCAGGTCGTCCCTCCACTTT; CDR3aa: CASSSGQTSRSSLHF